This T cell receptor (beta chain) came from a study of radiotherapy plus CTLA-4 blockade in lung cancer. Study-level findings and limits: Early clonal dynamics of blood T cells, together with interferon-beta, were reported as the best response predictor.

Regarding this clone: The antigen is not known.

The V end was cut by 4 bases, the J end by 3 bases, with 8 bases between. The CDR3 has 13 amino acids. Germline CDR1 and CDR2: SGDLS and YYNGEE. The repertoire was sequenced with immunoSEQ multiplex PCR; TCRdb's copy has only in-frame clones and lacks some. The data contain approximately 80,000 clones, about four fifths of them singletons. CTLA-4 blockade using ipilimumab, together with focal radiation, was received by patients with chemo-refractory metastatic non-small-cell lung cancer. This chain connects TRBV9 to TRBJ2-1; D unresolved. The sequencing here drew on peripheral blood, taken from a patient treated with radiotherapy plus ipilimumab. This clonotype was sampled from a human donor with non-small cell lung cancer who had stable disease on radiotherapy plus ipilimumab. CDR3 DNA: TGTGCCAGCAGCCTAAACGACTACAATGAGCAGTTCTTC. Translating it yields CASSLNDYNEQFF.